This is a list of T cell receptor beta chains from one sample in a study of T cells in localized non-small cell lung cancer. The data were produced by immunoSEQ multiplex PCR, yet TCRdb's version contains in-frame clones alone and is incomplete. The sample has approximately 3,000 clones, approximately 30% seen once. The starting material was normal lung tissue next to the tumor, obtained before any cancer treatment. These receptors originate from a female donor at least 60 years old with stage I squamous cell lung carcinoma. The CDR3 runs from the conserved cysteine through the conserved F or W. A D gene is named only where the DNA matches it firmly. A row's size may be missing; if present it is once, few, many or a size class.

few - TRBJ1-5 TRBV28 CASRMTGNNQPQHF TGTGCCAGCAGAATGACAGGAAACAATCAGCCCCAGCATTTT
- TRBD1 TRBJ1-5 TRBV19 CASDPGQSNQPQHF TGTGCCAGCGATCCGGGACAGAGCAATCAGCCCCAGCATTTT
- TRBD1 TRBJ1-2 TRBV6-8 CAISLGQGAEGYTF TGTGCCATCAGCCTCGGACAGGGGGCGGAAGGCTACACCTTC
- - TRBJ2-1 TRBV6-8 CASSYSTAYNEQFF TGTGCCAGCAGTTACTCGACAGCTTACAATGAGCAGTTCTTC
- - TRBJ1-5 TRBV6-8 CASSFDSSNQPQHF TGTGCCAGCAGTTTCGACAGTAGTAATCAGCCCCAGCATTTT
few TRBD1 TRBJ1-2 TRBV2 CASSAGQGDWYGYTF TGTGCCAGCAGTGCCGGACAGGGTGATTGGTATGGCTACACCTTC
few TRBD2 TRBJ2-1 TRBV11-3 CASSKSRGLDNNEQFF TGTGCCAGCAGTAAATCCAGAGGACTAGACAACAATGAGCAGTTCTTC
- - TRBJ2-5 TRBV6-8 CASSSQGETQYF TGTGCCAGCAGTTCTCAGGGAGAGACCCAGTACTTC
few - TRBJ2-1 TRBV6-8 CASSAPATNEQFF TGTGCCAGCAGTGCCCCGGCAACTAATGAGCAGTTCTTC
- - TRBJ1-5 TRBV28 CASSTPTQGWAGNQPQHF TGTGCCAGCAGTACACCCACTCAGGGATGGGCAGGCAATCAGCCCCAGCATTTT
- - TRBJ1-2 TRBV28 CASWAAQAYSSGYTF TGTGCCAGCTGGGCAGCTCAGGCCTACTCAAGCGGCTACACCTTC
few TRBD2 TRBJ2-7 TRBV27 CASSFSGLAGYSYEQYF TGTGCCAGCAGTTTCTCCGGACTAGCGGGCTATTCCTACGAGCAGTACTTC
few - TRBJ1-1 TRBV4-1 CASSRGLTVNTEAFF TGCGCCAGCAGCCGAGGGTTGACGGTGAACACTGAAGCTTTCTTT
- TRBD1 TRBJ2-1 TRBV11-3 CASRPPGQGYNEQFF TGTGCCAGCAGGCCACCGGGACAGGGCTACAATGAGCAGTTCTTC
few TRBD1 TRBJ1-2 TRBV30 CARSAGTGYGYGYTF TGTGCCAGATCTGCCGGGACAGGATATGGGTACGGCTACACCTTC
large TRBD2 TRBJ2-1 TRBV19 CASSVGTSAINEQFF TGTGCCAGTAGTGTTGGGACTAGCGCCATCAATGAGCAGTTCTTC
- TRBD2 TRBJ2-7 TRBV9 CASTRLAGASEQYF TGTGCCAGCACCCGACTAGCGGGAGCTTCTGAGCAGTACTTC
- - TRBJ1-1 TRBV28 CASSLEGRQTEAFF TGTGCCAGCAGTTTAGAGGGCAGGCAAACTGAAGCTTTCTTT
- TRBD1 TRBJ1-4 TRBV9 CASALVGTGPFREKLFF TGTGCCAGCGCGCTGGTCGGGACAGGGCCCTTCAGGGAAAAACTGTTTTTT
- - TRBJ2-5 TRBV14 CASSQDWVWETQYF TGTGCCAGCAGCCAAGACTGGGTGTGGGAGACCCAGTACTTC
- TRBD2 TRBJ2-1 TRBV2 CASSDPTSGKNEQFF TGTGCCAGCAGTGATCCGACTAGCGGGAAAAATGAGCAGTTCTTC
few - TRBJ2-1 TRBV11-3 CASSFGAGPTDEQFF TGTGCCAGCAGCTTTGGAGCGGGCCCCACGGATGAGCAGTTCTTC
- - TRBJ1-2 TRBV6-8 CASRKTGFPGGYTF TGTGCCAGCAGAAAAACAGGCTTCCCCGGGGGCTACACCTTC
hyperexpanded - TRBJ1-1 TRBV4-1 CASSTRTENTEAFF TGCGCCAGCAGCACCCGGACAGAGAACACTGAAGCTTTCTTT
few TRBD1 TRBJ1-1 TRBV6-8 CASSYLGQGYTEAFF TGTGCCAGCAGTTACCTGGGACAGGGGTACACTGAAGCTTTCTTT